Below are 27 T cell receptor beta chains sequenced from a single sample in a study of cytomegalovirus exposure and HLA in healthy donors. 60 Vbeta and 13 Jbeta primers were used in PCR. The assay was immunoSEQ multiplex PCR, and TCRdb's table has in-frame clones only and misses some. Among under 200,000 clones listed, 75% to 85% were seen once. Sequencing used PBMCs. These receptors came from a man aged 30 to 39 in good health and CMV-seronegative.

The J gene is TRBJ1-2, the V gene TRBV6-1; D gene unclear. The CDR3 covers 14 residues. Germline loops: CDR1 MNHNS, CDR2 SASEGT. Trimming removed 0 bases from V and 2 bases from J, with 7 bases in between. The CDR3 loop reads CASSEAGGNYGYTF. The CDR3 coding sequence is TGTGCCAGCAGTGAAGCGGGCGGGAACTATGGCTACACCTTC.

This chain uses TRBV7-3 with TRBJ2-3, with D possibly being TRBD2 (5 bases). V shed 0 bases and J shed 5 bases, with 6 bases lying between them. Germline CDR1 and CDR2: SGHTA and FQGTGA. The CDR3 runs 13 residues. CDR3 nucleotide sequence: TGTGCCAGCAGCTTAACGAGGGAAGATACGCAGTATTTT. Its protein product is CASSLTREDTQYF.

The chain combines TRBV19 with TRBJ2-1; 7 nucleotides agree with TRBD2. Germline V gene data show CDR1 as LNHDA and CDR2 as SQIVND (reference sequence). Trimming took 3 bases from V and 4 from J; bases not matched to a gene: 9. There are 16 residues in the CDR3. This chain's CDR3 is CASSIVAGALYNEQFF. The CDR3 nucleotides read TGTGCCAGTAGTATCGTGGCGGGAGCCCTTTACAATGAGCAGTTCTTC.

The genes are TRBV5-1 and TRBJ1-2, with 7 bases aligning to TRBD1. The CDR3 contains 18 residues. CDR1 and CDR2 from the germline V gene are SGHRS and YFSETQ. Germline trimming cut 0 bases from V and 4 bases from J; bases unmatched to any gene: 15. Here the CDR3 DNA reads TGCGCCAGCAGCTTGGAAAGTCCAGGGCAGGGGGGAATCTATGGCTACACCTTC. Protein sequence: CASSLESPGQGGIYGYTF.

The V and J genes are TRBV9 and TRBJ1-6; TRBD1 might be the D (5 bases). The CDR3 is made up of 14 amino acids. CDR1 and CDR2 (germline): SGDLS, YYNGEE. Trimming pared 4 bases from V and 7 bases from J, leaving 12 bases between. Here the CDR3 DNA reads TGTGCCAGCAGCCTACGCCGGGGGAATTCACCCCTCCACTTT. Its translation: CASSLRRGNSPLHF.

The rearrangement uses TRBV9 and TRBJ2-7; possible D gene TRBD2, 6 bases. V shed 4 bases and J shed 3 bases, with 14 bases lying between them. The CDR3 contains 14 residues. Germline loops: CDR1 SGDLS, CDR2 YYNGEE. CDR3 nucleotides: TGTGCCAGCAGCCCCCGGGACTTAGGCTACGAGCAGTACTTC. Amino acids: CASSPRDLGYEQYF.

The CDR3 DNA follows: TGTGCCAGCAGTCGAAAGACAGCCCCCAACTACGAGCAGTACTTC. This translates into CASSRKTAPNYEQYF. The rearrangement links TRBV6-1 to TRBJ2-7; a possible D gene is TRBD1 (5 bases). Germline V gene sequence: CDR1 MNHNS, CDR2 SASEGT. This CDR3 contains 15 residues. Trimming took 5 bases from V and 3 from J, leaving 17 bases between them.

This sequence joins TRBV5-4 and TRBJ2-5, with D maybe TRBD1 (6 bases). The CDR3 runs 13 residues. Deletions cut 1 base from V and 2 bases from J, with 6 bases between. CDR1 is SGHNT, CDR2 YYREEE, per germline (reference sequence). DNA of the CDR3: TGTGCCAGCAGCTTGAGGGGGCAAGAGACCCAGTACTTC. It yields the protein CASSLRGQETQYF.

This clone was seen a handful of times. This sequence joins TRBV2 and TRBJ1-1, with D perhaps TRBD1 (5 bases). Germline V gene data show CDR1 as SNHLY and CDR2 as FYNNEI. The CDR3 consists of 15 residues. V was clipped by 3 bases and J by 0 bases, with 11 bases between them. The CDR3 sequence is CASSEIGVLNTEAFF. The CDR3, as DNA: TGTGCCAGCAGTGAGATAGGGGTGCTGAACACTGAAGCTTTCTTT. Full variable domain (remainder filled in from reference TRBV2 and TRBJ1-1): EPEVTQTPSHQVTQMGQEVILRCVPISNHLYFYWYRQILGQKVEFLVSFYNNEISEKSEIFDDQFSVERPDGSNFTLKIRSTKLEDSAMYFCASSEIGVLNTEAFFGQGTRLTVV.

This clone was seen more than once but under ten times. The chain uses TRBV28 and TRBJ1-4; perhaps TRBD1 as D (6 bases). This CDR3 has 15 residues. Deletions cut 9 bases from V and 6 bases from J, with 20 bases between. Germline CDR1 MDHEN, CDR2 SYDVKM. The CDR3 sequence: CASGRGAGAHEKLFF. CDR3 sequence (DNA): TGTGCCAGTGGGAGGGGGGCTGGGGCTCATGAAAAACTGTTTTTT.

This clone showed up just once. V and J are TRBV28 and TRBJ2-7; D is possibly TRBD1 (6 bases). The CDR3 is made up of 13 amino acids. Germline-derived CDR1 and CDR2 are MDHEN and SYDVKM. Trimming stripped 2 bases from V and 3 bases from J, with 8 bases between. The CDR3 region is CASSLQGIYEQYF. CDR3 bases: TGTGCCAGCAGTTTACAGGGGATCTACGAGCAGTACTTC.

The J gene is TRBJ2-1, the V gene TRBV7-9; TRBD1 might be the D (6 bases). The CDR3 runs to 15 residues. The V end was cut by 5 bases, the J end by 6 bases, with 17 bases between. In germline, CDR1 is SEHNR, CDR2 FQNEAQ (reference sequence). The CDR3 coding sequence is TGTGCCAGCAGCCCTCCCTACAGGGTATCCAATGAGCAGTTCTTC. This encodes CASSPPYRVSNEQFF. The whole variable domain, filled in from reference TRBV7-9 and TRBJ2-1, reads DTGVSQNPRHKITKRGQNVTFRCDPISEHNRLYWYRQTLGQGPEFLTYFQNEAQLEKSRLLSDRFSAERPKGSFSTLEIQRTEQGDSAMYLCASSPPYRVSNEQFFGPGTRLTVL.

This clone is a singleton in its sample. The chain joins TRBV19 to TRBJ2-5; 8 bases fit TRBD1. The CDR3 runs 16 residues. Germline V lookup: CDR1 LNHDA, CDR2 SQIVND (reference sequence). J was trimmed by 2 bases and V by 5 bases; bases with no gene match: 10. In nucleotides, the CDR3 is TGTGCCAGTAGTGTAATTACAGGGGGGAGGCAAGAGACCCAGTACTTC. Translation gives CASSVITGGRQETQYF. Combining the CDR3 with reference TRBV19 and TRBJ2-5 gives the whole variable domain DGGITQSPKYLFRKEGQNVTLSCEQNLNHDAMYWYRQDPGQGLRLIYYSQIVNDFQKGDIAEGYSVSREKKESFPLTVTSAQKNPTAFYLCASSVITGGRQETQYFGPGTRLLVL.

This rearrangement joins TRBV6-1 to TRBJ2-6; 7 bases fit TRBD2. The trim removed 4 bases at V and 3 bases at J, leaving 9 bases unmatched. The CDR3 runs 17 residues. The germline gives CDR1 MNHNS, CDR2 SASEGT. The CDR3 DNA reads as TGTGCCAGCAGTGGTCGACTAGCATCGTATGGGGCCAACGTCCTGACTTTC. This codes for CASSGRLASYGANVLTF.

The rearrangement links TRBV29-1 to TRBJ1-1; TRBD1 is a possible D gene (5 bases). Per the germline V gene, CDR1 is SQVTM and CDR2 is ANQGSEA. The CDR3 is 14 residues long. Trimming pared 7 bases from V and 0 bases from J, leaving 15 bases between. In DNA, the CDR3 is TGCAGCGCGCTACAGGAGCCCATGAACACTGAAGCTTTCTTT. Its protein is CSALQEPMNTEAFF.

The chain is built from TRBV27 and TRBJ2-3, with D possibly matching TRBD2 (6 bases). In germline, CDR1 is MNHEY, CDR2 SMNVEV (reference sequence). The CDR3 loop spans 15 amino acids. The V end lost 5 bases, the J end lost 1 base, and 13 bases lay between the germline ends. The CDR3 protein is CASSPRVAGTDTQYF. The CDR3 nucleotides are TGTGCCAGCAGTCCCAGGGTAGCGGGCACAGATACGCAGTATTTT.

This clone occurred once. This chain uses TRBV6-5 with TRBJ1-1; D is unclear. Germline assignment: CDR1 MNHEY and CDR2 SVGAGI. There are 12 residues in the CDR3. V shed 6 bases and J shed 4 bases, with 9 bases lying between them. CDR3 loop: CASRTRTTEAFF. The CDR3 DNA reads TGTGCCAGCAGAACGAGAACCACTGAAGCTTTCTTT.

The gene calls are TRBV19 and TRBJ2-1, with a tentative D call TRBD2 (5 bases). This CDR3 has 13 amino acids. The V and J ends lost 1 base and 9 bases respectively, with 10 bases between them. Germline V gene sequence: CDR1 LNHDA, CDR2 SQIVND (reference sequence). The CDR3 protein is CASSIGESGEQFF. CDR3 in DNA: TGTGCCAGTAGTATAGGGGAGTCGGGTGAGCAGTTCTTC.

There are a few counts of this clone. V is TRBV28 and J is TRBJ1-2; no clear D gene. Germline values: CDR1 MDHEN, CDR2 SYDVKM. V was clipped by 6 bases and J by 7 bases, with 15 bases between them. This CDR3 region has 13 residues. CDR3 nucleotides: TGTGCCAGCAGCCCGTCGCGGGCTAGTGGCTACACCTTC. Encoded protein: CASSPSRASGYTF.

This clone showed up just once. The V call is TRBV9, the J call TRBJ1-1; the match to TRBD1 covers 8 bases. This CDR3 contains 17 residues. V shed 5 bases, J shed 5 bases, and the junction held 17 bases outside the gene matches. Germline CDR1 SGDLS, CDR2 YYNGEE. As DNA, the CDR3 is TGTGCCAGCAGTACTCCATCGGGGACAGGCGGAGGGACTGAAGCTTTCTTT. Translating it yields CASSTPSGTGGGTEAFF.

The sample holds a few counts of this clone. The chain employs TRBV11-3 and TRBJ2-5; 8 bases are a match to TRBD1. The J call is uncertain, as TRBJ2-7 better fits the DNA end. The CDR3 sequence is 14 residues long. CDR1 and CDR2 (germline): SGHNT, YENEEA. The CDR3 DNA reads as TGTGCCAGCAGCCGCGGACAGGGCCCCTACGAGCAGTACTTC. Its translation: CASSRGQGPYEQYF.

This chain connects TRBV5-4 to TRBJ2-7; 7 nucleotides line up with TRBD1. Losses at the gene ends were 2 bases for V and 4 bases for J; bases not matched to a gene: 9. CDR3 length equals 15 residues. The germline gives CDR1 SGHNT, CDR2 YYREEE (reference sequence). CDR3 region: CASSFEGARRYEQYF. CDR3 coding DNA: TGTGCCAGCAGCTTCGAGGGGGCGAGGCGATACGAGCAGTACTTC.

The V and J genes are TRBV2 and TRBJ2-6; 9 bases are shared with TRBD1. This CDR3 contains 18 residues. After removal of 4 bases from V and 0 bases from J, the junction contained 7 bases not matched to a gene. From germline, CDR1 is SNHLY and CDR2 FYNNEI. The CDR3 sequence is CASSGGQGTPSGANVLTF. The CDR3 region has the DNA TGTGCCAGCAGTGGCGGACAGGGGACCCCCTCTGGGGCCAACGTCCTGACTTTC.

The rearrangement joins TRBV10-3 to TRBJ2-2; 8 nucleotides align to TRBD1. The CDR3 extends over 14 amino acids. V lost 9 bases and J lost 6; bases outside the gene matches: 9. Germline CDR1 is ENHRY and CDR2 is SYGVKD. The CDR3 nucleotides are TGTGCCATGCAGGGAGACAGGGGACCCGGGGAGCTGTTTTTT. This encodes CAMQGDRGPGELFF.

V is TRBV27 and J is TRBJ1-1; D is unclear. The CDR3 covers 14 residues. Germline V lookup: CDR1 MNHEY, CDR2 SMNVEV (reference sequence). The V gene lost 0 bases and the J gene lost 5 bases, with 10 bases spanning the gap. Here the CDR3 reads CASSLSGVLTEAFF. CDR3 DNA: TGTGCCAGCAGTTTATCGGGAGTTCTGACTGAAGCTTTCTTT.

This chain uses TRBV5-4 with TRBJ1-6; a possible D gene is TRBD1 (6 bases). The CDR3 extends over 14 amino acids. The V gene's germline CDR1 is SGHNT and CDR2 YYREEE (reference sequence). V dropped 5 bases and J dropped 3 bases, with 9 bases sitting between them. CDR3 in amino acids: CASRPDSYNSPLHF. In DNA form, the CDR3 reads TGTGCCAGCAGACCGGACAGCTATAATTCACCCCTCCACTTT.

This chain uses TRBV7-6 with TRBJ2-3; the match to TRBD1 covers 7 bases. V gave up 5 bases and J gave up 5 bases; unmatched junction bases: 10. Looked up from germline, CDR1 is SGHVS and CDR2 is FNYEAQ. CDR3 length: 15 amino acids. CDR3 nucleotide sequence: TGTGCCAGCAGCCCGGACAGGCCAATTGGAGATACGCAGTATTTT. Translation: CASSPDRPIGDTQYF.